This record looks at one T cell receptor beta chain sequence and its context. Sequencing was performed with immunoSEQ multiplex PCR; in TCRdb, only in-frame clones are kept and a portion is missing. Among 300,000 to 500,000 clones listed, around 90% were seen once. V dropped 5 bases and J dropped 0 bases, with 14 bases sitting between them. Germline assignment: CDR1 MGHRA and CDR2 YSYEKL. The CDR3 runs 16 residues. This sample is drawn from a study of blood T cell repertoires in COVID-19. The overall study: COVID-19 samples from acute and convalescent phases originated in the United States, Italy and Spain. The analysed material was cDNA or gDNA that came from T cells, B-cell-depleted T cells, or PBMCs.

Participant age was roughly 18 to 95 years, and participants resided in roughly 24 US areas. Self-reported history from a screening survey and questionnaire set each donor's cohort. What was sequenced was PBMCs or T cells enriched from blood (not recorded which). This chain uses TRBV4-1 with TRBJ1-3; D is uncertain. This clonotype was obtained from a woman aged 40 to 49 with acute COVID-19. Here the CDR3 DNA reads TGCGCCAGCAGCGCCCGCACAGTTCACTCTGGAAACACCATATATTTT. Residues: CASSARTVHSGNTIYF.